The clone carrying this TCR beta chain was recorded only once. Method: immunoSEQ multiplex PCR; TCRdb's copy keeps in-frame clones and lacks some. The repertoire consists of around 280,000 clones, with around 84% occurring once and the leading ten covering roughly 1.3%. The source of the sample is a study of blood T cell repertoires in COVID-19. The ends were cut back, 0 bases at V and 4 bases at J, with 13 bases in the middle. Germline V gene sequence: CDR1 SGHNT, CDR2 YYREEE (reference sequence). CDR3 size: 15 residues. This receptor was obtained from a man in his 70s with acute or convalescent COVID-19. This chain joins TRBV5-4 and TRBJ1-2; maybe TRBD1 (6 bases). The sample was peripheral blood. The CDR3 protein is CASSLVAGAIYGYTF. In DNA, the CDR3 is TGTGCCAGCAGCTTGGTTGCGGGGGCAATCTATGGCTACACCTTC.